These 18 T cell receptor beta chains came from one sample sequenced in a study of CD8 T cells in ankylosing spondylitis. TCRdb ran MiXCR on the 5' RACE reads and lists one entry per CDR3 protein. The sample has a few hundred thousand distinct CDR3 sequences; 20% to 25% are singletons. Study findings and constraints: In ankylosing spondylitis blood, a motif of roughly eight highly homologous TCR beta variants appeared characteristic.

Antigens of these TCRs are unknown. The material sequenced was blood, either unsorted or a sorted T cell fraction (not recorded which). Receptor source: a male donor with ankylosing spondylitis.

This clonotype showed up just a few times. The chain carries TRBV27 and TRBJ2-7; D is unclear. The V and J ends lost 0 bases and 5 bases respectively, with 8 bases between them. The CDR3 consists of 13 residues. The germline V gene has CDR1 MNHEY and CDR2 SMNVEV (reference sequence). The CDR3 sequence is CASSLSRFHEQYF. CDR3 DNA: TGTGCCAGCAGTTTATCGAGGTTTCACGAGCAGTACTTC.

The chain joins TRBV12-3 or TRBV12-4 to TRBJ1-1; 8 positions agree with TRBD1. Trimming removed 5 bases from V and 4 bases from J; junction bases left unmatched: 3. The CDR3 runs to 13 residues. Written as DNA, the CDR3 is TGTGCCAGCAGTCTACAGGGGGTCACTGAAGCTTTCTTT. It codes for CASSLQGVTEAFF.

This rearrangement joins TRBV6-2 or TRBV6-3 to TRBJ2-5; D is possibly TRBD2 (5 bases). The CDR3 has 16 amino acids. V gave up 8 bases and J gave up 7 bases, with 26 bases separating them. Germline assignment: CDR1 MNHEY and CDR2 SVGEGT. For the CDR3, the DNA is TGTGCCAGCGCCCCTTACGCAAGCGTCAATGAGGGGACCCAGTACTTC. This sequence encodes CASAPYASVNEGTQYF.

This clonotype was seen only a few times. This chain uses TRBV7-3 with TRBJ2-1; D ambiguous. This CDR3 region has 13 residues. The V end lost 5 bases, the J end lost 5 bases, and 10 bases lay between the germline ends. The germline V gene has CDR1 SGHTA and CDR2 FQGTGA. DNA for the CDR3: TGTGCCAGCAGCCCTAACATCCACAATGAGCAGTTCTTC. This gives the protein CASSPNIHNEQFF.

CDR3 coding DNA: TGTGCCAGCAGTGAGGTCTGGAACACCGGGGAGCTGTTTTTT. Its protein is CASSEVWNTGELFF. The rearrangement uses TRBV2 and TRBJ2-2; D is unclear. V was cut by 3 bases and J by 1 base, with 6 bases left in between. The CDR3 spans 14 residues. CDR1 is SNHLY and CDR2 is FYNNEI in the germline V gene.

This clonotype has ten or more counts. This CDR3 reads CASSFHSGLLYNEQFF. The CDR3 DNA is TGTGCCAGCAGCTTCCATAGCGGGCTACTCTACAATGAGCAGTTCTTC. The chain is built from TRBV7-2 and TRBJ2-1; 7 bases are a match to TRBD2. The CDR3 sequence is 16 residues long. Germline V gene lookup returns CDR1 SGHTA and CDR2 FQGNSA. V dropped 3 bases and J dropped 3; count of bases not matched to a gene: 8.

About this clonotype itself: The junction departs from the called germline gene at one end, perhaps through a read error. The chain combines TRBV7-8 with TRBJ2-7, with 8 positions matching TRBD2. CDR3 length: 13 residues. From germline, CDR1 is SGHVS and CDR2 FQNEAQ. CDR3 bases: TGTGCCAGCAGCTTAGCGTTTGCTAGCGGGCACCTCTTC. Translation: CASSLAFASGHLF.

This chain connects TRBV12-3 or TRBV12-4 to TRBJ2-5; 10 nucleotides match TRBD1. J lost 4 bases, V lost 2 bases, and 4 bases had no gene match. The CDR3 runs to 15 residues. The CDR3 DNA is TGTGCCAGCAGTTTACAGACAGGGGGCACAGAGACCCAGTACTTC. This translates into CASSLQTGGTETQYF.

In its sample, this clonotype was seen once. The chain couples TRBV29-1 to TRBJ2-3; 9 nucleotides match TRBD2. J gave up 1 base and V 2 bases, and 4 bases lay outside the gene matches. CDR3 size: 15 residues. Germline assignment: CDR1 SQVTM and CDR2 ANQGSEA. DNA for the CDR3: TGCAGCGTTGAAAGACTAGCGGTCGGCACAGATACGCAGTATTTT. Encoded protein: CSVERLAVGTDTQYF.

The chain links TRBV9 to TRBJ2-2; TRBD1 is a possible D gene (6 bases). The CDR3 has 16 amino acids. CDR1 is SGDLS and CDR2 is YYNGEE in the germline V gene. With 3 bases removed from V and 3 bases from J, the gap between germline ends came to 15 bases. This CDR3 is CASSARPDSHTGELFF. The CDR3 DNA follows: TGTGCCAGCAGCGCTAGGCCGGACAGTCACACCGGGGAGCTGTTTTTT.

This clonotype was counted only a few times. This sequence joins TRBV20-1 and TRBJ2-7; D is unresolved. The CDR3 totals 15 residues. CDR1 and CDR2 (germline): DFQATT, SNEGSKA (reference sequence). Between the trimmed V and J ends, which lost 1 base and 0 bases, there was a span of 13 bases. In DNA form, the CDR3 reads TGCAGTGCTAGAGTCGGGCGGACGAGCTCCTACGAGCAGTACTTC. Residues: CSARVGRTSSYEQYF.

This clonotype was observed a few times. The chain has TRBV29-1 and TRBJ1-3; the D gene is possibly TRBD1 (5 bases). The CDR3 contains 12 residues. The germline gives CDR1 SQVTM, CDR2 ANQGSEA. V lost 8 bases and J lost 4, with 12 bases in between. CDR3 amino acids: CSITPGGNTIYF. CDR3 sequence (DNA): TGCAGCATAACCCCAGGGGGAAACACCATATATTTT. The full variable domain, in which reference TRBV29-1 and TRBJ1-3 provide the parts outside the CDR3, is SAVISQKPSRDICQRGTSLTIQCQVDSQVTMMFWYRQQPGQSLTLIATANQGSEATYESGFVIDKFPISRPNLTFSTLTVSNMSPEDSSIYLCSITPGGNTIYFGEGSWLTVV.

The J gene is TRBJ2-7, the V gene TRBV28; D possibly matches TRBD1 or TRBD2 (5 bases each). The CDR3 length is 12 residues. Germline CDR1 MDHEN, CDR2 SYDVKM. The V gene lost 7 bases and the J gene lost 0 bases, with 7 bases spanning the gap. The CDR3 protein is CASMGDSYEQYF. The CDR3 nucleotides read TGTGCCAGCATGGGGGACTCCTACGAGCAGTACTTC.

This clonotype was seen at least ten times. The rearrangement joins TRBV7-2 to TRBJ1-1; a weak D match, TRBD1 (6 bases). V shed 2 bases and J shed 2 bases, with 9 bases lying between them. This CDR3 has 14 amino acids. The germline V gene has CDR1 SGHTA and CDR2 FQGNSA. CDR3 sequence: CASSLKQGNTEAFF. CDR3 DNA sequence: TGTGCCAGCAGCTTAAAACAGGGTAACACTGAAGCTTTCTTT.

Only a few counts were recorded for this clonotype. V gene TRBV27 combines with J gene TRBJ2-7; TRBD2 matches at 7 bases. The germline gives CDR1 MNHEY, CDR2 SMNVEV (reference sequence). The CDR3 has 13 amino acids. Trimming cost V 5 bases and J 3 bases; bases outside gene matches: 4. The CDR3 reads CASSQRERYEQYF. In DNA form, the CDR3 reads TGTGCCAGCAGTCAGCGGGAACGCTACGAGCAGTACTTC.

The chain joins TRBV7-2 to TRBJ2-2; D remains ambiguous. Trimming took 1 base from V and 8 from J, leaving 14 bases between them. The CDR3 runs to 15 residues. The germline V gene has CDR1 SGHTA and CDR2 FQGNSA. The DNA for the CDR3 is TGTGCCAGCAGCTTAGGTCTTCCCTCTAATGGGGAGCTGTTTTTT. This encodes CASSLGLPSNGELFF.

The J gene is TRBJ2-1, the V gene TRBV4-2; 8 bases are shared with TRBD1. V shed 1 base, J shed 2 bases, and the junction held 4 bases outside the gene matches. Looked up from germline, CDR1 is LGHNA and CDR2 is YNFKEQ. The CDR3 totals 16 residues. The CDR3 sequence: CASSQAGQGPYNEQFF. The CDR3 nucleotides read TGTGCCAGCAGCCAAGCCGGACAGGGACCCTACAATGAGCAGTTCTTC.

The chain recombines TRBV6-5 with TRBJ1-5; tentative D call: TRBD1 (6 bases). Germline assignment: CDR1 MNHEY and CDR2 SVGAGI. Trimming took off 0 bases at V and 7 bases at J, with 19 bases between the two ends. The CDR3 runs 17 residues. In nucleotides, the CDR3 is TGTGCCAGCAGTTACTCGCACGGGGGGGCGGACCGGCAGCCCCAGCATTTT. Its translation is CASSYSHGGADRQPQHF.